A single sample gave rise to the 10 T cell receptor beta chains below, sequenced in a study of neoadjuvant anti-PD-1 for oral cavity cancer. The method was immunoSEQ multiplex PCR; TCRdb's version includes in-frame clones alone and lacks a portion of them. The data contain 60,000 to 80,000 clones, 65% to 85% of them singletons. Sequencing used PBMCs, obtained before nivolumab (anti-PD-1) treatment. The receptors stem from a person aged 40 to 85 with oral cavity squamous cell carcinoma.

The chain uses TRBV2 and TRBJ2-5, with TRBD1 matching 9 bases. CDR3 length: 13 residues. CDR1 SNHLY and CDR2 FYNNEI come from the germline V gene. J lost 3 bases, V lost 6 bases, and 2 bases had no gene match. The CDR3 coding sequence is TGTGCCAGCAGGTGGGACAGGGAAGAGACCCAGTACTTC. Protein: CASRWDREETQYF.

The chain combines TRBV11-2 with TRBJ2-7; TRBD1 aligns across 7 bases. Trimming removed 2 bases from V and 7 bases from J; junction bases left unmatched: 11. The V gene's germline CDR1 is SGHAT and CDR2 FQNNGV. The CDR3 runs to 15 residues. The CDR3 DNA reads TGTGCCAGCAGCTTAAGAAGGACAGGAGGTTTTGAGCAGTACTTC. This encodes CASSLRRTGGFEQYF.

The gene calls are TRBV4-2 and TRBJ1-2; tentatively, D is TRBD1 (6 bases). This CDR3 has 14 residues. V was pared by 0 bases and J by 7 bases, with 12 bases between. Germline values: CDR1 LGHNA, CDR2 YNFKEQ. CDR3 amino acids: CASSQEGGPGGYTF. As DNA, the CDR3 is TGTGCCAGCAGCCAAGAAGGGGGTCCCGGTGGCTACACCTTC.

The J gene is TRBJ1-5, the V gene TRBV9; a weak D match, TRBD1 (6 bases). This CDR3 is built from 16 residues. Trimming stripped 4 bases from V and 4 bases from J, with 18 bases between. Germline V gene lookup returns CDR1 SGDLS and CDR2 YYNGEE. This CDR3 is CASSPGGGRNNQPQHF. In nucleotides, the CDR3 is TGTGCCAGCAGCCCCGGGGGGGGGCGGAATAATCAGCCCCAGCATTTT.

The rearrangement links TRBV6-1 to TRBJ2-7, with a weak D call TRBD1 (6 bases). V was shortened by 6 bases and J by 2 bases, with 17 bases between the two germline ends. The germline V gene encodes CDR1 MNHNS and CDR2 SASEGT. The CDR3 totals 15 residues. The CDR3 protein is CASRNNLQGAYEQYF. As DNA, the CDR3 is TGTGCCAGCAGAAATAACCTACAGGGAGCCTACGAGCAGTACTTC.

The chain recombines TRBV7-6 with TRBJ1-5, with D perhaps TRBD1 (5 bases). V gave up 2 bases and J gave up 4 bases, with 12 bases separating them. The CDR3 totals 15 residues. Germline V gene sequence: CDR1 SGHVS, CDR2 FNYEAQ. For the CDR3, the DNA is TGTGCCAGCAGCTTAATGGGCAGGGAAAATCAGCCCCAGCATTTT. Protein product: CASSLMGRENQPQHF.

The chain employs TRBV5-8 and TRBJ2-7, with 9 nucleotides matching TRBD1. The ends lost 0 bases at V and 4 bases at J; junction bases unmatched: 5. The CDR3 is made up of 15 amino acids. The V gene's germline CDR1 is SGHTS and CDR2 YDEGEE. Here the CDR3 reads CASSLARDRDYEQYF. The CDR3, as DNA: TGTGCCAGCAGCTTGGCCCGGGACAGGGATTACGAGCAGTACTTC.

The chain is built from TRBV11-2 and TRBJ1-2, with D unresolved. The CDR3 runs to 13 residues. Looked up from germline, CDR1 is SGHAT and CDR2 is FQNNGV. V lost 2 bases and J 1 base, leaving 5 bases between the germline ends. This CDR3 reads CASSLNYNYGYTF. CDR3 in DNA: TGTGCCAGCAGCTTAAATTATAACTATGGCTACACCTTC.

This chain uses TRBV6-1 with TRBJ2-3; 11 bases agree with TRBD2. The CDR3 spans 21 residues. The J segment lost 5 bases and the V segment lost 0 bases, leaving 19 bases of the junction unmatched. Per the germline V gene, CDR1 is MNHNS and CDR2 is SASEGT. The DNA for the CDR3 is TGTGCCAGCAGTGAAGCCCGTGGAGGACTAGCGGGCCCACGGTGGTTAGATACGCAGTATTTT. Protein product: CASSEARGGLAGPRWLDTQYF.

This rearrangement joins TRBV5-6 to TRBJ2-5; a possible D gene is TRBD1 (6 bases). The CDR3 totals 16 residues. CDR1 is SGHDT and CDR2 is YYEEEE in the germline V gene. With 1 base removed from V and 5 bases from J, the gap between germline ends came to 18 bases. The CDR3 loop reads CASSLRLGARSETQYF. The CDR3 bases are TGTGCCAGCAGCTTGAGGCTGGGGGCGCGAAGTGAGACCCAGTACTTC. Full variable domain (remainder filled in from reference TRBV5-6 and TRBJ2-5): DAGVTQSPTHLIKTRGQQVTLRCSPKSGHDTVSWYQQALGQGPQFIFQYYEEEERQRGNFPDRFSGHQFPNYSSELNVNALLLGDSALYLCASSLRLGARSETQYFGPGTRLLVL.